What follows describes a single T cell receptor beta chain. TCRdb's table, derived via immunoSEQ multiplex PCR, lists solely in-frame clones and lacks some. The table has about 80,000 clones, 92% seen once. This entry belongs to a study of T cell changes during pregnancy in multiple sclerosis. Per the germline V gene, CDR1 is GTSNPN and CDR2 is SVGIG (reference sequence). This CDR3 spans 14 amino acids. J gave up 9 bases and V 5 bases, and 9 bases lay outside the gene matches. Sequencing was performed on peripheral blood, taken before pregnancy. The chain joins TRBV30 to TRBJ1-6, with TRBD1 identical over 8 bases. This sequence originates from a female donor with multiple sclerosis, enrolled in a pregnancy study. CDR3 nucleotide sequence: TGTGCCTGGGGAGCCGGACAGGGTATTTCACCCCTCCACTTT. This sequence encodes CAWGAGQGISPLHF.